One and the same sample provided the 3 T cell receptor beta chains below, sequenced in a study of shared clonotypes between healthy human individuals. Generated by immunoSEQ multiplex PCR, the TCRdb table keeps only in-frame clones and is missing some. The sample yields just over 2,000,000 clones, about 95% seen once. It was CD45RO-negative cells, positively selected for CCR7, that made up naive CD8 cells, with terminally differentiated effector memory CD45RA+ cells excluded. The sample taken for sequencing was naive CD8+ T cells sorted from blood. Receptors were obtained from a man aged 18 to 30 in good health.

The chain couples TRBV7-9 to TRBJ1-4; TRBD1 matches 8 bases. With 3 bases clipped from V and 6 bases from J, the junction kept 9 bases outside the gene matches. Looked up from germline, CDR1 is SEHNR and CDR2 is FQNEAQ (reference sequence). The length of the CDR3 is 16 residues. CDR3 in DNA: TGTGCCAGCAGCTTTAGGGAGACAGGGGAGGATGAAAAACTGTTTTTT. Its protein product is CASSFRETGEDEKLFF.

The chain is built from TRBV10-2 and TRBJ2-1; 8 bases map to TRBD2. The CDR3 runs 14 residues. Trimming at V came to 4 bases and at J to 6 bases, leaving 5 bases not matched to a gene. Looked up from germline, CDR1 is WSHSY and CDR2 is SAAADI. The CDR3 here is CASSVPGGLNEQFF. CDR3 in DNA: TGCGCCAGCAGTGTGCCGGGGGGGCTCAATGAGCAGTTCTTC.

The rearrangement links TRBV7-9 to TRBJ2-7, with a tentative D call TRBD1 (5 bases). Germline V gene lookup returns CDR1 SEHNR and CDR2 FQNEAQ (reference sequence). This CDR3 is built from 15 residues. The ends were cut back, 5 bases at V and 0 bases at J, with 14 bases in the middle. The CDR3 sequence: CASSPTTVVSYEQYF. CDR3 in DNA: TGTGCCAGCAGCCCGACGACAGTAGTCTCCTACGAGCAGTACTTC.